This T cell receptor (beta chain) was documented in a study of OX40 agonist ivuxolimab in advanced cancers. The study's findings and limits: At doses 0.1 to 3.0 mg/kg, CD4+ and CD8+ clones expanded. Undetermined was the antigen specificity of the expanded peripheral T cells. Low clonal expansion, among the lowest seen, marked partial responders at 0.1-3.0 mg/kg.

The repertoire was sequenced with immunoSEQ multiplex PCR; TCRdb's copy has only in-frame clones and lacks some. This sample has tens of thousands of clones, with around 79% found just once. There are 15 residues in the CDR3. The V and J ends lost 6 bases and 1 base, in that order; junction bases with no gene match: 3. The V gene's germline CDR1 is SEHNR and CDR2 FQNEAQ (reference sequence). Concerning this clone itself: The antigen is undetermined.

This chain joins TRBV7-9 and TRBJ2-5; 12 bases match TRBD2. This TCR was recovered from an adult with an advanced solid tumor such as melanoma, head and neck, liver or kidney cancer. The sequenced sample was CD4+ or CD8+ T cells sorted from blood, obtained in a trial of the OX40 agonist ivuxolimab. CDR3: CASSLAGGRQETQYF. CDR3 DNA: TGTGCCAGCAGTCTAGCGGGGGGGCGCCAAGAGACCCAGTACTTC.